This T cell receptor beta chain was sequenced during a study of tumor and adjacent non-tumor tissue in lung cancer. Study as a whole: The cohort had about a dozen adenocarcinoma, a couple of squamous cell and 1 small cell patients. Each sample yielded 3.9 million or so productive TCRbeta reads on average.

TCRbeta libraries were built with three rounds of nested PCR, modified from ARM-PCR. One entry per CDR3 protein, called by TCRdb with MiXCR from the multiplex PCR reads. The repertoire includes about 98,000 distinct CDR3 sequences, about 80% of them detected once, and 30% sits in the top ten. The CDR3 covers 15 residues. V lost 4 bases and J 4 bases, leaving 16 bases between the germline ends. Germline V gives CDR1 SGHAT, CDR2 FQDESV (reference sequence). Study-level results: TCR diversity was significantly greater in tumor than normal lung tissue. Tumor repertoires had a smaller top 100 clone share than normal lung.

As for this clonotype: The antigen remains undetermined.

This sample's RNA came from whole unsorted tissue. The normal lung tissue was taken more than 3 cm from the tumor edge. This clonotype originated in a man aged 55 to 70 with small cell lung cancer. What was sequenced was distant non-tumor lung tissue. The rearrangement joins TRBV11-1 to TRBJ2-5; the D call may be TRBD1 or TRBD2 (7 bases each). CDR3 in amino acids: CASSYQGGVGETQYF. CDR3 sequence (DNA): TGTGCCAGCAGCTACCAGGGGGGGGTGGGAGAGACCCAGTACTTC.